Below are 10 T cell receptor beta chains sequenced from a single sample in a study of shared clonotypes between healthy human individuals. Assay: immunoSEQ multiplex PCR; the TCRdb copy retains only in-frame clones and omits some. The table records around 320,000 clones, around 87% of them present only once. The source material was memory CD8+ T cells sorted from blood. Subset indicated: CD45RO+ cells pooled with CCR7-negative TemRA cells. The receptors stem from a man aged 18 to 29 in good health.

The chain combines TRBV4-3 with TRBJ1-1, with 9 positions matching TRBD1. V shed 0 bases, J shed 5 bases, and the junction held 4 bases outside the gene matches. Per germline, CDR1 LGHNA and CDR2 YSLEER. This CDR3 has 15 residues. CDR3 bases: TGCGCCAGCAGCCAAGATGGGGACAGGGTGACTGAAGCTTTCTTT. Translation gives CASSQDGDRVTEAFF.

The chain recombines TRBV10-3 with TRBJ1-2, with D possibly being TRBD1 (5 bases). Trimming removed 5 bases at V and 7 bases at J, with 8 bases between. Germline CDR1 ENHRY, CDR2 SYGVKD. CDR3 length: 11 residues. The CDR3 DNA reads TGTGCCATCAGTTCCAGGGTTGGCTACACCTTC. As protein: CAISSRVGYTF.

The sample holds one count of this clone. A read error may explain this, as a much larger clone is one base away. The same CDR3 also results from other DNA sequences found in this sample. V is TRBV13 and J is TRBJ2-7, with a weak D call TRBD1 (5 bases). Germline V gene lookup returns CDR1 PRHDT and CDR2 FYEKMQ (reference sequence). CDR3 length: 15 amino acids. Trimming shortened V by 1 base and J by 1 base, and 11 bases separated the two germline ends. The CDR3 sequence is CASSLEGAGSYEQYF. The CDR3 DNA sequence: TGTGCCAGCAGCTTAGAAGGGGCAGGTTCCTACGAGCAGTACTTC.

The rearrangement links TRBV4-3 to TRBJ2-1; 10 bases line up with TRBD2. V shed 0 bases, J shed 5 bases, and the junction held 4 bases outside the gene matches. This CDR3 region has 16 residues. The germline V gene encodes CDR1 LGHNA and CDR2 YSLEER. CDR3 sequence reads: CASSQDRTSGDNEQFF. The CDR3 DNA sequence: TGCGCCAGCAGCCAAGATCGGACTAGCGGAGACAATGAGCAGTTCTTC.

The table lists this clone with a count of one. V is TRBV5-6 and J is TRBJ2-1; unclear D gene. CDR3 size: 15 residues. Germline lookup yields CDR1 SGHDT and CDR2 YYEEEE. The germline V and J ends were trimmed by 0 bases and 0 bases, with 7 bases remaining between them. The CDR3, as DNA: TGTGCCAGCAGCTTGGATCCGGACTCCTACAATGAGCAGTTCTTC. It specifies CASSLDPDSYNEQFF.

The chain has TRBV7-9 and TRBJ2-7; tentative D call: TRBD2 (6 bases). Germline loops: CDR1 SEHNR, CDR2 FQNEAQ (reference sequence). The CDR3 extends over 14 amino acids. Trimming removed 2 bases from V and 1 base from J, with 9 bases in between. CDR3 loop: CASSLSGGSYEQYF. The CDR3 DNA follows: TGTGCCAGCAGCTTATCCGGGGGATCCTACGAGCAGTACTTC.

CDR3 loop: CASSVLAGGTDTQYF. The CDR3 region has the DNA TGCGCCAGCAGTGTCCTAGCGGGAGGCACAGATACGCAGTATTTT. The V and J genes are TRBV10-2 and TRBJ2-3; TRBD2 aligns across 10 bases. Germline CDR1 and CDR2: WSHSY and SAAADI. With V trimmed by 4 bases and J by 1 base, 2 bases remained unmatched. The CDR3 contains 15 residues.

Only one count was recorded for this clone. The chain has TRBV10-2 and TRBJ1-6; TRBD1 aligns across 9 bases. The CDR3 runs 13 residues. The germline V gene has CDR1 WSHSY and CDR2 SAAADI. V shed 9 bases and J 10 bases; nucleotides not matched to a gene: 7. This CDR3 reads CARGQGLVSPLHF. In DNA, the CDR3 is TGCGCCAGGGGACAGGGTCTCGTATCACCCCTCCACTTT.

CDR3 region: CASSLRRVSNYGYTF. The DNA for the CDR3 is TGCGCCAGCAGCTTGAGGAGGGTTTCTAACTATGGCTACACCTTC. The chain recombines TRBV5-1 with TRBJ1-2; D remains unclear. This CDR3 is built from 15 residues. Germline CDR1 SGHRS, CDR2 YFSETQ. Trimming shortened V by 1 base and J by 0 bases, and 10 bases separated the two germline ends.

The chain has TRBV15 and TRBJ2-7, with TRBD1 identical over 8 bases. CDR1 LNHNV and CDR2 YYDKDF come from the germline V gene (reference sequence). V shed 0 bases, J shed 3 bases, and the junction held 7 bases outside the gene matches. This CDR3 contains 16 residues. The CDR3 is CATSREGRGTGYEQYF. For the CDR3, the DNA is TGTGCCACCAGCAGAGAGGGACGAGGGACAGGCTACGAGCAGTACTTC.